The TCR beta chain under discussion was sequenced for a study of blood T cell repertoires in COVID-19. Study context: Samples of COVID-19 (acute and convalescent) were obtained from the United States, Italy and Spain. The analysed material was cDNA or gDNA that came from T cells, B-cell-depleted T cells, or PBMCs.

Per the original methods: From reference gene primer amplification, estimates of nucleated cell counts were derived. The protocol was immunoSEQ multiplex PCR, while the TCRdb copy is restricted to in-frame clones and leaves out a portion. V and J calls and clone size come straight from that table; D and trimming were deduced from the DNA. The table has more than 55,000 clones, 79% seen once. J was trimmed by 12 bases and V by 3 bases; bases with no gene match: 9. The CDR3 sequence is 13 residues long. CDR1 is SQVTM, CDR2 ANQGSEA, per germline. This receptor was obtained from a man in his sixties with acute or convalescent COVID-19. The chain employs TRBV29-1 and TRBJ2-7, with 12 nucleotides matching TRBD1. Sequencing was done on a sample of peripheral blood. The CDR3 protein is CSVETGTGGEMYF. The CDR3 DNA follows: TGCAGCGTTGAGACGGGGACAGGGGGCGAAATGTACTTC.